This T cell receptor beta chain was obtained from a study of blood T cells in healthy people across ages. From germline, CDR1 is SGHRS and CDR2 YFSETQ. V lost 7 bases and J lost 5, with 16 bases in between. The CDR3 runs 14 residues. This clonotype was seen a handful of times. It was with a sample-barcoded 5' primer and a J-beta primer mix that a second PCR of about 6 to 12 cycles was run. TCRdb redid the calling of the 5' RACE reads with MiXCR, one entry per CDR3 protein. The sample carries about 1,500,000 distinct CDR3 sequences, 42% recorded once. The material sequenced was blood. The sequence came from a woman aged 18-30 years in good health. This chain uses TRBV5-1 with TRBJ2-1, with D perhaps TRBD2 (6 bases). The CDR3 loop is CASGASDTNNEQFF. Written as DNA, the CDR3 is TGCGCCAGCGGGGCTAGCGACACCAACAATGAGCAGTTCTTC.